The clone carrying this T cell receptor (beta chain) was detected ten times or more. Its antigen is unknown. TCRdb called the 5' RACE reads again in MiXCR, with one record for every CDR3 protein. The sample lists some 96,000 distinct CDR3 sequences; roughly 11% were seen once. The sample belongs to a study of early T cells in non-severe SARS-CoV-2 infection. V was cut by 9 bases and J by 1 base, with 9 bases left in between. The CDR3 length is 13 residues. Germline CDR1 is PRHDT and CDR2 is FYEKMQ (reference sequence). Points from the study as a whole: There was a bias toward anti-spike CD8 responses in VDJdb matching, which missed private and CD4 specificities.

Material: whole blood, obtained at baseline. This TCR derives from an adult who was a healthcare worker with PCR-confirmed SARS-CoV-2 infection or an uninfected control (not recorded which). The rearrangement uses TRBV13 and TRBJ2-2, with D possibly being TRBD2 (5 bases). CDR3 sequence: CASNRGNTGELFF. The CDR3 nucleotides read TGTGCCAGTAACCGGGGGAACACCGGGGAGCTGTTTTTT.